This entry lists 15 T cell receptor beta chains sequenced from one sample in a study of spatial heterogeneity in lung cancer. TCRdb ran MiXCR on the 5' RACE reads and lists one entry per CDR3 protein. The sample shows just under 40,000 distinct CDR3 sequences, around 5.8% of them seen only once. Regarding time point: sample taken at primary tumor resection. In each case, whole RNA from tumor, nontumor lung or frozen PBMC was sequenced unsorted. The input for sequencing was PBMCs, taken at surgery. These receptors were collected from a male donor with early-stage non-small cell lung cancer.

Only a few counts were recorded for this clonotype. The chain combines TRBV7-3 with TRBJ2-2; D gene unclear. Per the germline V gene, CDR1 is SGHTA and CDR2 is FQGTGA. V lost 3 bases to trimming and J lost 5 bases, with 13 bases between them. The CDR3 is 15 amino acids. CDR3 region: CASSLAGENTGELFF. The CDR3 DNA is TGTGCCAGCAGCTTGGCTGGGGAAAATACCGGGGAGCTGTTTTTT.

This clonotype was counted at least ten times. The chain couples TRBV28 to TRBJ1-1; D is uncertain. V was pared by 4 bases and J by 11 bases, with 11 bases between. There are 11 residues in the CDR3. Germline-derived CDR1 and CDR2 are MDHEN and SYDVKM. The CDR3 nucleotides are TGTGCCAGCAGTTCAGTGAAGCAGGCTTTCTTT. The encoded protein is CASSSVKQAFF. The full variable domain, with the rest looked up from reference TRBV28 and TRBJ1-1, is DVKVTQSSRYLVKRTGEKVFLECVQDMDHENMFWYRQDPGLGLRLIYFSYDVKMKEKGDIPEGYSVSREKKERFSLILESASTNQTSMYLCASSSVKQAFFGQGTRLTVV.

This clonotype was seen a handful of times. The chain combines TRBV5-1 with TRBJ1-6, with TRBD1 as a possible D gene (5 bases). Germline CDR1 SGHRS, CDR2 YFSETQ. Trimming took 0 bases from V and 8 from J, leaving 12 bases between them. The CDR3 length is 15 residues. CDR3 bases: TGCGCCAGCAGCTTGGGAGGGACTCGGGATTCACCCCTCCACTTT. This codes for CASSLGGTRDSPLHF.

This clonotype was found many times. The CDR3 here is CASSFRGQTNTGELFF. CDR3 DNA sequence: TGCGCCAGCAGCTTTAGGGGACAAACGAACACCGGGGAGCTGTTTTTT. The chain recombines TRBV5-1 with TRBJ2-2, with D perhaps TRBD1 (6 bases). Looked up from germline, CDR1 is SGHRS and CDR2 is YFSETQ. V dropped 2 bases and J dropped 0 bases, with 11 bases sitting between them. There are 16 residues in the CDR3.

The genes are TRBV5-1 and TRBJ2-5, with 7 bases fitting TRBD1. The CDR3 totals 15 residues. After removal of 4 bases from V and 4 bases from J, the junction contained 10 bases not matched to a gene. The V gene's germline CDR1 is SGHRS and CDR2 YFSETQ. The CDR3 DNA is TGCGCCAGCAGCCTGGAACAGGGGCGAGGAGAGACCCAGTACTTC. Its translation: CASSLEQGRGETQYF. The complete variable domain, with remaining parts taken from reference TRBV5-1 and TRBJ2-5, reads KAGVTQTPRYLIKTRGQQVTLSCSPISGHRSVSWYQQTPGQGLQFLFEYFSETQRNKGNFPGRFSGRQFSNSRSEMNVSTLELGDSALYLCASSLEQGRGETQYFGPGTRLLVL.

This clonotype was recorded at least ten times. The chain links TRBV12-3 or TRBV12-4 to TRBJ1-2, with 7 nucleotides matching TRBD1. V was clipped by 3 bases and J by 7 bases; unmatched bases: 5. This CDR3 is built from 13 residues. The CDR3 DNA sequence: TGTGCCAGCAGTTTGAGGGGGCAAAGTGGCTACACCTTC. It encodes CASSLRGQSGYTF.

In its sample, this clonotype was seen many times. The chain joins TRBV4-2 to TRBJ1-1; 8 nucleotides match TRBD1. The CDR3 has 15 amino acids. The ends lost 6 bases at V and 4 bases at J; junction bases unmatched: 10. Germline CDR1 LGHNA, CDR2 YNFKEQ. In DNA, the CDR3 is TGTGCCAGCAGTCGAGCGGCGACAGGGGCCACTGAAGCTTTCTTT. It translates to CASSRAATGATEAFF.

This clonotype was observed at least ten times. The gene calls are TRBV11-3 and TRBJ2-2; either TRBD1 or TRBD2 may fit D (5 bases each). Trimming took 6 bases from V and 4 from J, leaving 15 bases between them. The CDR3 runs 15 residues. Looked up from germline, CDR1 is SGHNT and CDR2 is YENEEA. The CDR3 region has the DNA TGTGCCAGCAGGGAGGTCAACCAGGGCACCGGGGAGCTGTTTTTT. It yields the protein CASREVNQGTGELFF.

This clonotype was seen at least ten times. V is TRBV7-9 and J is TRBJ1-6, with 9 bases that match TRBD1. Trimming at V came to 5 bases and at J to 7 bases, leaving 12 bases not matched to a gene. This CDR3 is built from 17 residues. In germline, CDR1 is SEHNR, CDR2 FQNEAQ (reference sequence). CDR3 protein: CASSQSGTGSLNSPLHF. The CDR3, as DNA: TGTGCCAGCAGCCAGTCCGGGACAGGGTCCCTCAATTCACCCCTCCACTTT. The variable domain in full, with the rest retrieved from reference TRBV7-9 and TRBJ1-6, is DTGVSQNPRHKITKRGQNVTFRCDPISEHNRLYWYRQTLGQGPEFLTYFQNEAQLEKSRLLSDRFSAERPKGSFSTLEIQRTEQGDSAMYLCASSQSGTGSLNSPLHFGNGTRLTVT.

This clonotype came up a few times. The chain is built from TRBV5-4 and TRBJ1-4; unclear D gene. The germline V gene encodes CDR1 SGHNT and CDR2 YYREEE (reference sequence). CDR3 length: 14 residues. V was cut by 4 bases and J by 5 bases, with 12 bases left in between. The CDR3 DNA reads TGTGCCAGCAGCCTCGGCGGGAAGAATGAAAAACTGTTTTTT. Translating it yields CASSLGGKNEKLFF.

Ten or more counts support this clonotype. The chain recombines TRBV11-3 with TRBJ2-3; D gene ambiguous. Germline CDR1 and CDR2: SGHNT and YENEEA. CDR3 length equals 13 residues. Between the trimmed V and J ends, which lost 1 base and 6 bases, there was a span of 8 bases. CDR3 nucleotides: TGTGCCAGCAGCTTAGCCCCGGCCGATACGCAGTATTTT. Translating gives CASSLAPADTQYF.

This clonotype appeared a few times. The CDR3 region has the DNA TGTGCCAGCTCACCTCCAGAGGGGCGCACCTATGGCTACACCTTC. Translated, it gives CASSPPEGRTYGYTF. The V gene is TRBV18, the J gene TRBJ1-2; a possible D gene is TRBD1 (5 bases). CDR3 length: 15 amino acids. V shed 3 bases and J shed 4 bases, with 15 bases lying between them. Looked up from germline, CDR1 is KGHSH and CDR2 is LQKENI.

In this sample, this clonotype turned up many times. This chain joins TRBV27 and TRBJ2-3; 10 bases align to TRBD1. This CDR3 is 16 amino acids long. Germline V gene data show CDR1 as MNHEY and CDR2 as SMNVEV (reference sequence). V was clipped by 6 bases and J by 2 bases; unmatched bases: 8. CDR3 DNA: TGTGCCAGCAGGCCTTCCGGGACAGGGGCCACAGATACGCAGTATTTT. Its protein product is CASRPSGTGATDTQYF.

The chain links TRBV7-9 to TRBJ1-2, with 9 bases aligning to TRBD1. This CDR3 has 17 residues. Unmatched junction bases numbered 10, after V lost 4 bases and J lost 1 base. The V gene's germline CDR1 is SEHNR and CDR2 FQNEAQ (reference sequence). Here the CDR3 reads CASSSDRGGPLNYGYTF. The CDR3, as DNA: TGTGCCAGCAGCTCAGACAGGGGGGGACCCCTTAACTATGGCTACACCTTC.

This clonotype has just a few counts. The chain joins TRBV30 to TRBJ1-3, with TRBD1 matching over 7 bases. Germline CDR1 is GTSNPN and CDR2 is SVGIG (reference sequence). CDR3 length: 14 residues. Germline trimming cut 3 bases from V and 2 bases from J; bases unmatched to any gene: 4. This CDR3 reads CAWRTGIPGNTIYF. CDR3 coding DNA: TGTGCCTGGAGGACAGGGATCCCTGGAAACACCATATATTTT.